This TCR beta chain stems from a study of blood T cell repertoires in COVID-19. Across the study: Italy, Spain and the United States were the sources of the convalescent and acute COVID-19 samples.

The table came from immunoSEQ multiplex PCR; TCRdb's copy has only in-frame clones and leaves some out. The repertoire holds 100,000 to 150,000 clones, with 81% as singletons. V lost 2 bases and J 3 bases, leaving 8 bases between the germline ends. The CDR3 covers 14 residues. Germline CDR1 SGHAT, CDR2 FQNNGV. The sample comprised peripheral blood. The sequence was collected from a woman aged 60-75 years with active or convalescent COVID-19. The chain is built from TRBV11-2 and TRBJ1-5; D is uncertain. CDR3 DNA: TGTGCCAGCAGCTTATCAGGTTTCAATCAGCCCCAGCATTTT. It specifies CASSLSGFNQPQHF.